This TCR beta chain appears in the sequencing data of a study of shared clonotypes between healthy human individuals. Everyone who donated was a Caucasian adult who lived in Nashville, Tennessee. Produced via immunoSEQ multiplex PCR; TCRdb's table is partial and in-frame only. The repertoire holds about 490,000 clones, over 65% seen once, with 10% to 15% in the top ten. Trimming cost V 6 bases and J 2 bases, with 8 bases left between them. From germline, CDR1 is MDHEN and CDR2 SYDVKM. This CDR3 is 12 amino acids long. A word on this clone: The same CDR3 arises from other DNA sequences in this sample as well.

Source material: PBMCs. This TCR came from a middle-aged woman in good health. Some clones in this sample may be carry-over from other donors' samples. The chain joins TRBV28 to TRBJ2-7; perhaps TRBD2 as D (5 bases). This CDR3 reads CASSTGTYEQYF. The CDR3 DNA is TGTGCCAGCAGCACCGGGACCTACGAGCAGTACTTC.